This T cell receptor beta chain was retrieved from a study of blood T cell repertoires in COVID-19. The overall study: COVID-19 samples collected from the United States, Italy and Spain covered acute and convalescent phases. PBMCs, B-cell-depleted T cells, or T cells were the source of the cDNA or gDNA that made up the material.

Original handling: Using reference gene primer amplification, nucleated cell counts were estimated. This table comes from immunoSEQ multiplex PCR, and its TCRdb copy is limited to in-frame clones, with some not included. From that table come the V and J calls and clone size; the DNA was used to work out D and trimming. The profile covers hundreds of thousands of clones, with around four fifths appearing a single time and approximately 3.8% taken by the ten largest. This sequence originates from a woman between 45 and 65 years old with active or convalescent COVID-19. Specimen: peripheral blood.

The CDR3, as DNA: TGTGCCAGCAGCTTGGACACTTATGACACAGATACGCAGTATTTT. Amino acids: CASSLDTYDTDTQYF. The chain uses TRBV11-1 and TRBJ2-3, with D possibly TRBD1 on 5 matching bases. CDR3 length: 15 amino acids. The V end was cut by 3 bases, the J end by 2 bases, with 12 bases between. Germline assignment: CDR1 SGHAT and CDR2 FQDESV (reference sequence).